Below are 21 T cell receptor beta chains sequenced from a single sample in a study of blood T cell repertoires in COVID-19. Libraries were prepared by immunoSEQ multiplex PCR; TCRdb keeps only in-frame clonotypes and omits some of them. The data show around 130,000 clones, 65% to 90% seen once. Sequencing was performed on peripheral blood. All receptors derive from a human donor in a cohort sampled during active COVID-19.

The genes are TRBV5-1 and TRBJ2-5; 7 bases are a match to TRBD2. The CDR3 spans 14 residues. Germline-derived CDR1 and CDR2 are SGHRS and YFSETQ. The junction had 8 bases not matched to a gene; V was cut back by 4 bases and J by 5 bases. CDR3 region: CASSVGLEGETQYF. The CDR3 region has the DNA TGCGCCAGCAGCGTCGGACTAGAAGGGGAGACCCAGTACTTC.

V usage is TRBV14 and J usage is TRBJ2-5, with a weak D call TRBD2 (7 bases). Trimming cost V 1 base and J 4 bases, with 13 bases left between them. The germline gives CDR1 SGHDN, CDR2 FVKESK. The length of the CDR3 is 15 residues. DNA of the CDR3: TGTGCCAGCAGCCAAGGGGGGGGGCGGCGAGAGACCCAGTACTTC. This gives the protein CASSQGGGRRETQYF.

The chain is built from TRBV7-2 and TRBJ2-7; 7 bases map to TRBD1. Germline CDR1 and CDR2: SGHTA and FQGNSA. The V segment lost 0 bases and the J segment 2 bases; nucleotides outside the gene matches: 4. This CDR3 is built from 15 residues. CDR3 nucleotide sequence: TGTGCCAGCAGCTTAGCTCAGGGGGACCCCTACGAGCAGTACTTC. Its translation: CASSLAQGDPYEQYF. The full variable domain, completed using reference TRBV7-2 and TRBJ2-7, is GAGVSQSPSNKVTEKGKDVELRCDPISGHTALYWYRQSLGQGLEFLIYFQGNSAPDKSGLPSDRFSAERTGGSVSTLTIQRTQQEDSAVYLCASSLAQGDPYEQYFGPGTRLTVT.

The chain has TRBV4-2 and TRBJ1-1; D is perhaps TRBD1 (5 bases). Germline CDR1 and CDR2: LGHNA and YNFKEQ. V was cut by 1 base and J by 4 bases, with 10 bases left in between. This CDR3 is built from 14 residues. CDR3: CASSQVGQVTEAFF. CDR3 in DNA: TGTGCCAGCAGCCAAGTGGGGCAAGTCACTGAAGCTTTCTTT.

The chain is built from TRBV10-3 and TRBJ2-7, with a tentative D call TRBD2 (5 bases). The CDR3 has 15 residues. Germline CDR1 and CDR2: ENHRY and SYGVKD. The ends were cut back, 4 bases at V and 2 bases at J, with 15 bases in the middle. For the CDR3, the DNA is TGTGCCATCAGTGGAGGGCCCGAACGGCCCTACGAGCAGTACTTC. Protein product: CAISGGPERPYEQYF.

The rearrangement uses TRBV18 and TRBJ2-2, with D possibly being TRBD1 (6 bases). V lost 4 bases and J 2 bases, leaving 14 bases between the germline ends. Per germline, CDR1 KGHSH and CDR2 LQKENI. This CDR3 has 16 residues. The CDR3 region is CASSLVGQLNTGELFF. DNA of the CDR3: TGTGCCAGCTCACTTGTCGGACAGCTTAACACCGGGGAGCTGTTTTTT.

CDR3 coding DNA: TGCGCCAGCAGCGCCGACAGTACAGATACGCAGTATTTT. Its translation is CASSADSTDTQYF. This chain links TRBV5-1 with TRBJ2-3, with D perhaps TRBD1 (5 bases). V was shortened by 4 bases and J by 3 bases, with 9 bases between the two germline ends. The CDR3 has 13 amino acids. Per the germline V gene, CDR1 is SGHRS and CDR2 is YFSETQ.

The rearrangement joins TRBV4-1 to TRBJ1-4, with 7 bases that match TRBD1. The CDR3 length is 16 residues. The V gene end was trimmed by 6 bases and the J gene end by 8 bases; junction bases not matched to a gene: 15. Germline V gives CDR1 MGHRA, CDR2 YSYEKL. The CDR3 region has the DNA TGCGCCAGCAGACTAACATTCCGGGACAGAGGCGAAAAACTGTTTTTT. It encodes CASRLTFRDRGEKLFF.

The gene calls are TRBV6-2 or TRBV6-3 and TRBJ2-3; unclear D gene. This CDR3 is 15 amino acids long. CDR1 is MNHEY and CDR2 is SVGEGT in the germline V gene. V shed 1 base and J shed 0 bases, with 8 bases lying between them. CDR3 coding DNA: TGTGCCAGCAGTTACTTCTCTTCTAGCACAGATACGCAGTATTTT. It codes for CASSYFSSSTDTQYF.

The chain combines TRBV4-1 with TRBJ2-3; D perhaps matches TRBD2 (6 bases). V was pared by 2 bases and J by 3 bases, with 12 bases between. This CDR3 is 15 amino acids long. Germline CDR1 MGHRA, CDR2 YSYEKL. The CDR3 protein is CASSQLQLATDTQYF. The CDR3 nucleotides read TGCGCCAGCAGCCAACTCCAGCTAGCGACAGATACGCAGTATTTT.

The chain uses TRBV6-5 and TRBJ2-3, with TRBD2 matching 12 bases. The CDR3 length is 15 residues. Trimming cost V 2 bases and J 4 bases; bases outside gene matches: 1. CDR1 MNHEY and CDR2 SVGAGI come from the germline V gene. The CDR3 DNA reads TGTGCCAGCAGTTACGCTAGCGGGGGGGCAGATACGCAGTATTTT. Translated, it gives CASSYASGGADTQYF.

The chain links TRBV7-2 to TRBJ2-3; 8 bases are a match to TRBD2. Germline CDR1 reads SGHTA; CDR2 reads FQGNSA. This CDR3 is 16 amino acids long. Trimming took 1 base from V and 2 from J; bases not matched to a gene: 5. The CDR3 DNA reads as TGTGCCAGCAGCTTAGAAATTAGCGGGGCCACAGATACGCAGTATTTT. Encoded protein: CASSLEISGATDTQYF.

V and J are TRBV1 and TRBJ1-6; TRBD1 is the table's D call and was not checked against the DNA. TRBV1 is described as a pseudogene. This CDR3 comprises 12 residues. The CDR3 DNA follows: TGCACCAGCAGGGTCAGTTATTCACCCCTCCACTTT. This encodes CTSRVSYSPLHF.

This chain uses TRBV7-9 with TRBJ1-1; maybe TRBD1 (6 bases). The CDR3 spans 13 residues. The V end lost 3 bases, the J end lost 4 bases, and 9 bases lay between the germline ends. Germline CDR1 is SEHNR and CDR2 is FQNEAQ (reference sequence). CDR3 residues: CASSFEGGTEAFF. In DNA form, the CDR3 reads TGTGCCAGCAGCTTCGAAGGGGGCACTGAAGCTTTCTTT.

The rearrangement links TRBV19 to TRBJ2-4; the D gene is possibly TRBD1 (7 bases). From germline, CDR1 is LNHDA and CDR2 SQIVND (reference sequence). CDR3 length: 13 amino acids. Trimming removed 8 bases from V and 9 bases from J, with 17 bases in between. The CDR3 coding sequence is TGTGCCAGTGCGGAGGAGGGGGCGCGCATTCAGTACTTC. It translates to CASAEEGARIQYF.

This chain uses TRBV7-8 with TRBJ2-1; 13 bases are shared with TRBD2. Losses at the gene ends were 5 bases for V and 5 bases for J; bases not matched to a gene: 6. There are 16 residues in the CDR3. Germline CDR1 is SGHVS and CDR2 is FQNEAQ. The CDR3 protein is CASSRTGLAGNNEQFF. CDR3 coding DNA: TGTGCCAGCAGCCGAACGGGACTAGCGGGGAACAATGAGCAGTTCTTC.

CDR3 amino acids: CASSFSDGNEKLFF. DNA of the CDR3: TGCGCCAGCAGCTTTTCAGACGGGAATGAAAAACTGTTTTTT. This sequence joins TRBV5-1 and TRBJ1-4; D is ambiguous. Trimming cost V 2 bases and J 5 bases, with 10 bases left between them. Per the germline V gene, CDR1 is SGHRS and CDR2 is YFSETQ. The CDR3 totals 14 residues.

The rearrangement uses TRBV3-1 (or the pseudogene TRBV3-2) and TRBJ2-7; 10 positions match TRBD1. The CDR3 runs to 14 residues. The ends lost 4 bases at V and 5 bases at J; junction bases unmatched: 5. Germline CDR1 is LGHDT and CDR2 is YNNKEL (reference sequence). In nucleotides, the CDR3 is TGTGCCAGCAGCCGGACAGGGGGACCCCACGAGCAGTACTTC. It encodes CASSRTGGPHEQYF.

The chain employs TRBV28 and TRBJ2-3, with TRBD1 matching over 8 bases. The CDR3 length is 13 residues. The germline V gene encodes CDR1 MDHEN and CDR2 SYDVKM. V shed 10 bases, J shed 0 bases, and the junction held 3 bases outside the gene matches. Here the CDR3 reads CATGQGSTDTQYF. In DNA, the CDR3 is TGTGCCACCGGACAGGGAAGCACAGATACGCAGTATTTT.

This clone was seen a single time. The rearrangement joins TRBV2 to TRBJ1-2; D gene unclear. V was trimmed by 8 bases and J by 4 bases, leaving 11 bases between them. Germline V gene sequence: CDR1 SNHLY, CDR2 FYNNEI. The CDR3 is made up of 12 amino acids. The CDR3 protein is CASSPEGYGYTF. CDR3 sequence (DNA): TGTGCCAGCTCCCCCGAGGGCTATGGCTACACCTTC. Variable domain in full (rest from reference TRBV2 and TRBJ1-2): EPEVTQTPSHQVTQMGQEVILRCVPISNHLYFYWYRQILGQKVEFLVSFYNNEISEKSEIFDDQFSVERPDGSNFTLKIRSTKLEDSAMYFCASSPEGYGYTFGSGTRLTVV.

The V and J genes are TRBV4-1 and TRBJ2-3; 11 nucleotides line up with TRBD2. The CDR3 is 16 amino acids. V was pared by 4 bases and J by 2 bases, with 5 bases of the junction left unmatched. Germline assignment: CDR1 MGHRA and CDR2 YSYEKL. CDR3 nucleotides: TGCGCCAGCAGCCGGACTAGCGGGTCGCACACAGATACGCAGTATTTT. The encoded protein is CASSRTSGSHTDTQYF.